The rows below give T cell receptor beta chains drawn from one sample of a study of T cells of healthy individuals. MiXCR, run by TCRdb on the 5' RACE reads, gives a single entry per CDR3 protein. The table lists approximately 50,000 distinct CDR3 sequences, roughly 15% of them singletons. The receptors originated from a human donor in good health. The CDR3 runs from the conserved cysteine through the conserved F or W. The order of the fields is D gene, CDR3 length, clone size, V gene, J gene, CDR3 protein, CDR3 DNA. D genes are given only for firm matches. Clone size appears in some rows only: once, few, many, or a class for an expanded clone.

>TRBD1|14|few|TRBV20-1|TRBJ1-3
CSAPGTGRGNTIYF
TGCAGTGCTCCCGGGACAGGGCGGGGAAACACCATATATTTT
>TRBD1|12|few|TRBV20-1|TRBJ2-5
CSARQGQETQYF
TGCAGTGCTAGGCAGGGACAGGAGACCCAGTACTTC
>TRBD2|18|many|TRBV6-2/TRBV6-3|TRBJ2-7
CASSPRNLKRGLRYEQYF
TGTGCCAGCAGTCCCAGAAACCTTAAGCGGGGTCTTCGGTACGAGCAGTACTTC
>-|14|-|TRBV6-5|TRBJ1-5
CASSRKWDNQPQHF
TGTGCCAGCAGCCGTAAGTGGGACAATCAGCCCCAGCATTTT
>-|13|-|TRBV7-9|TRBJ2-1
CASSLGGVDEQFF
TGTGCCAGCAGCTTGGGTGGAGTAGATGAGCAGTTCTTC
>TRBD2|15|many|TRBV20-1|TRBJ2-1
CSASGGLAVYNEQFF
TGCAGTGCTAGCGGGGGACTAGCGGTCTACAATGAGCAGTTCTTC
>TRBD1|15|many|TRBV6-6|TRBJ2-7
CASSYSRDRAVEQYF
TGTGCCAGCAGTTACTCCCGGGACAGGGCCGTCGAGCAGTACTTC
>TRBD1|15|many|TRBV24-1|TRBJ1-5
CATSDGQGLNQPQHF
TGTGCCACCAGTGATGGACAGGGGCTCAATCAGCCCCAGCATTTT
>TRBD1|15|-|TRBV9|TRBJ1-2
CASTPGWGQQYGYTF
TGTGCCAGCACCCCTGGTTGGGGACAGCAATATGGCTACACCTTC
>-|12|few|TRBV20-1|TRBJ2-3
CSALTSTDTQYF
TGCAGTGCCTTGACTAGCACAGATACGCAGTATTTT
>TRBD2|15|few|TRBV27|TRBJ2-5
CASSLKVAGEETQYF
TGTGCCAGCAGTTTAAAGGTAGCGGGGGAGGAGACCCAGTACTTC
>-|13|-|TRBV6-2/TRBV6-3|TRBJ1-1
CASSPRGNTEAFF
TGTGCCAGCAGCCCACGGGGGAACACTGAAGCTTTCTTT
>-|12|many|TRBV29-1|TRBJ2-3
CSVETKADTQYF
TGCAGCGTTGAAACGAAGGCGGATACGCAGTATTTT
>-|12|many|TRBV24-1|TRBJ1-1
CATSENKGEAFF
TGTGCCACCAGTGAGAACAAGGGTGAAGCTTTCTTT
>TRBD1|17|many|TRBV5-4|TRBJ2-7
CASSPRPGQGKPYEQYF
TGTGCCAGCAGCCCCCGACCGGGACAGGGAAAGCCCTACGAGCAGTACTTC
>TRBD2|16|many|TRBV20-1|TRBJ2-1
CSARGLAGQSYNEQFF
TGCAGTGCTAGGGGACTAGCGGGCCAGTCCTACAATGAGCAGTTCTTC
>TRBD2|14|many|TRBV6-1|TRBJ2-2
CASETSGSAGELFF
TGTGCCAGTGAGACTAGCGGGAGTGCCGGGGAGCTGTTTTTT
>-|15|-|TRBV29-1|TRBJ2-2
CSVAPGALVAGELFF
TGCAGCGTTGCCCCAGGGGCCCTCGTAGCCGGGGAGCTGTTTTTT
>TRBD2|15|few|TRBV2|TRBJ2-2
CASSPLAGGLGELFF
TGTGCCAGCAGTCCCCTAGCGGGCGGACTCGGGGAGCTGTTTTTT
>-|15|-|TRBV5-7|TRBJ1-1
CASSPLQGMNTEAFF
TGTGCCAGCAGCCCACTACAGGGAATGAACACTGAAGCTTTCTTT
>-|17|many|TRBV14|TRBJ1-3
CASSQGGTSYSGNTIYF
TGTGCCAGCAGCCAAGGGGGTACGAGTTACTCTGGAAACACCATATATTTT
>-|13|-|TRBV6-2/TRBV6-3|TRBJ2-3
CASPSGFGDTQYF
TGTGCCAGCCCCTCCGGATTTGGAGATACGCAGTATTTT
>-|15|few|TRBV18|TRBJ2-1
CASSSPKRRPNEQFF
TGTGCCAGCTCATCTCCAAAAAGACGTCCCAATGAGCAGTTCTTC
>-|18|many|TRBV13|TRBJ1-2
CASSLGLSFQAPRHGYTF
TGTGCCAGCAGCTTAGGCCTCAGTTTCCAGGCGCCTCGTCATGGCTACACCTTC
>TRBD1|14|few|TRBV18|TRBJ2-7
CASSPGTGNYEQYF
TGTGCCAGCTCACCAGGGACAGGGAACTACGAGCAGTACTTC
>-|15|many|TRBV20-1|TRBJ2-3
CSARWPGRSTDTQYF
TGCAGTGCTAGGTGGCCGGGACGTAGCACAGATACGCAGTATTTT
>-|15|many|TRBV12-5|TRBJ2-1
CASASGINSYNEQFF
TGTGCTAGTGCCTCCGGGATAAATTCCTACAATGAGCAGTTCTTC
>TRBD1|15|many|TRBV2|TRBJ1-5
CASSEGTGGNQPQHF
TGTGCCAGCAGTGAGGGGACAGGGGGCAACCAGCCCCAGCATTTT
>-|15|-|TRBV18|TRBJ2-7
CAGSPPGRSAYEQYF
TGTGCCGGCTCACCACCGGGACGCAGTGCCTACGAGCAGTACTTC
>-|13|many|TRBV30|TRBJ2-7
CAWSAREPYEQYF
TGTGCCTGGAGCGCACGAGAGCCTTACGAGCAGTACTTC
>-|13|many|TRBV20-1|TRBJ1-4
CSAPNATNEKLFF
TGCAGTGCCCCAAACGCAACTAATGAAAAACTGTTTTTT
>-|14|many|TRBV7-8|TRBJ2-7
CASSQDRLPYEQYF
TGTGCCAGCAGTCAGGACCGTCTCCCCTACGAGCAGTACTTC
>-|16|-|TRBV25-1|TRBJ2-7
CASSEWDADPSYEQYF
TGTGCCAGCAGTGAATGGGATGCAGACCCCTCCTACGAGCAGTACTTC
>-|14|many|TRBV6-1|TRBJ1-5
CASSPPGSNQPQHF
TGTGCCAGCAGCCCCCCAGGAAGCAATCAGCCCCAGCATTTT
>-|16|many|TRBV7-9|TRBJ1-3
CASRPDITSAGNTIYF
TGTGCCAGCAGACCCGACATAACTTCGGCTGGAAACACCATATATTTT
>-|14|many|TRBV5-5|TRBJ2-1
CASSLASGLGEQFF
TGTGCCAGCAGCTTGGCCTCAGGGTTGGGTGAGCAGTTCTTC
>-|12|many|TRBV3-1|TRBJ2-5
CASSQVTKTQYF
TGTGCCAGCAGCCAAGTTACGAAGACCCAGTACTTC
>-|13|many|TRBV19|TRBJ1-1
CASSLPSIAEAFF
TGTGCCAGTAGTCTCCCTTCAATTGCTGAAGCTTTCTTT
>TRBD2|16|few|TRBV6-6|TRBJ2-5
CASRDYLAGGKETQYF
TGTGCCAGCAGGGACTACCTAGCGGGAGGAAAGGAGACCCAGTACTTC
>-|14|-|TRBV5-1|TRBJ2-5
CASSATRSAKTQYF
TGCGCCAGCAGCGCGACCAGGTCGGCCAAGACCCAGTACTTC
>-|14|many|TRBV28|TRBJ2-4
CASSLLGAGRLTYF
TGTGCCAGCAGTCTGCTCGGTGCTGGGCGGCTCACGTACTTC
>TRBD2|13|many|TRBV20-1|TRBJ2-7
CSATGLAAYEQYF
TGCAGTGCCACGGGACTAGCGGCCTACGAGCAGTACTTC
>-|11|-|TRBV20-1|TRBJ1-2
CSAATLYGYTF
TGCAGTGCTGCCACCTTATATGGCTACACCTTC
>-|16|-|TRBV11-2|TRBJ2-3
CASSSRIGHFTDTQYF
TGTGCCAGCAGCAGCCGGATAGGGCACTTCACAGATACGCAGTATTTT
>-|13|few|TRBV29-1|TRBJ2-7
CSAGGREGYEQYF
TGCAGCGCCGGGGGCAGGGAAGGCTACGAGCAGTACTTC
>-|15|many|TRBV12-3/TRBV12-4|TRBJ2-2
CASITGRSYTGELFF
TGTGCCAGCATTACAGGTCGGAGTTACACCGGGGAGCTGTTTTTT
>TRBD2|18|many|TRBV4-3|TRBJ2-7
CASSQVPQRGTSGTAQYF
TGCGCCAGCAGCCAAGTCCCCCAGAGAGGGACTAGCGGTACGGCGCAGTACTTC
>-|15|many|TRBV5-4|TRBJ1-1
CASSLDPGMNTEAFF
TGTGCCAGCAGCTTGGACCCGGGCATGAACACTGAAGCTTTCTTT
>TRBD1|17|many|TRBV12-3/TRBV12-4|TRBJ1-2
CASSFGWTGSEGYGYTF
TGTGCCAGCAGTTTTGGGTGGACAGGGTCGGAGGGCTATGGCTACACCTTC
>-|14|-|TRBV6-2/TRBV6-3|TRBJ2-7
CVSTDWQSAYEQYF
TGTGTCAGCACCGACTGGCAGTCAGCCTACGAGCAGTACTTC
>-|15|-|TRBV18|TRBJ2-3
CASSPSRGSGDTQYF
TGTGCCAGCTCACCATCCCGAGGGTCCGGAGATACGCAGTATTTT
>-|15|-|TRBV11-2|TRBJ2-7
CASSLEGRGSYEQYF
TGTGCCAGCAGCTTAGAGGGAAGAGGATCCTACGAGCAGTACTTC
>TRBD2|15|-|TRBV20-1|TRBJ2-7
CSARATAGENYEQYF
TGCAGTGCTAGAGCTACGGCGGGGGAGAACTACGAGCAGTACTTC